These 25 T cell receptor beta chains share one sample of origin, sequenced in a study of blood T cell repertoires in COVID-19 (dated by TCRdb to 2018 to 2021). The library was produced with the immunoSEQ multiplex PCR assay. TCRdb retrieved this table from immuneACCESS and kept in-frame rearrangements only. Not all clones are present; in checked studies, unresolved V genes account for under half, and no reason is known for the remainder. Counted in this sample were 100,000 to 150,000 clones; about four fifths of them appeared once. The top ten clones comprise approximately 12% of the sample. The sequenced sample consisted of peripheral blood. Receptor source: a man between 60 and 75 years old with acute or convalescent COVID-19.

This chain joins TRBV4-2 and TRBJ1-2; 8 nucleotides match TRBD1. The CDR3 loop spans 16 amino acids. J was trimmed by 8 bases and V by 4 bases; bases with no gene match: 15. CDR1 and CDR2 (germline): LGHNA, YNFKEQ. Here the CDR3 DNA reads TGTGCCAGCAGCCGGAGGGCAGGGGGCATGGGGGACGGCTACACCTTC. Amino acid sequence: CASSRRAGGMGDGYTF.

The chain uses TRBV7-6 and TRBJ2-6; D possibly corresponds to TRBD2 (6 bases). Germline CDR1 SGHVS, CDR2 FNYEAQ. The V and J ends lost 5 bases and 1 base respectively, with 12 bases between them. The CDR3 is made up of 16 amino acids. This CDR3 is CASSPVGGSGANVLTF. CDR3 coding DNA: TGTGCCAGCAGCCCCGTTGGGGGGTCTGGGGCCAACGTCCTGACTTTC.

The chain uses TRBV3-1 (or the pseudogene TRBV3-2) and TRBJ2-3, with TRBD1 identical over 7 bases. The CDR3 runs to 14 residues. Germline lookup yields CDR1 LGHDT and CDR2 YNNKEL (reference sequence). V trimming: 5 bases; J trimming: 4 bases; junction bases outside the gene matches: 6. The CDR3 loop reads CASSGQEESDTQYF. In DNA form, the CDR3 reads TGTGCCAGCAGCGGACAGGAAGAGTCAGATACGCAGTATTTT.

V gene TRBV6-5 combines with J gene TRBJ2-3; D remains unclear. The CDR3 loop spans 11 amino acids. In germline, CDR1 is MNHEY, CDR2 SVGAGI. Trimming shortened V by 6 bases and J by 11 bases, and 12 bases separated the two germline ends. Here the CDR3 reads CASSLPYGQYF. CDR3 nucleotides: TGTGCCAGCAGCCTACCCTACGGGCAGTATTTT.

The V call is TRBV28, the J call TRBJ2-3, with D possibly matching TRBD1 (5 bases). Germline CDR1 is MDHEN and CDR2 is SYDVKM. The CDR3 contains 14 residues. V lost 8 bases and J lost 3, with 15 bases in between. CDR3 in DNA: TGTGCCAGCCCCCCCAGTGGGGCGACAGATACGCAGTATTTT. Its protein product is CASPPSGATDTQYF.

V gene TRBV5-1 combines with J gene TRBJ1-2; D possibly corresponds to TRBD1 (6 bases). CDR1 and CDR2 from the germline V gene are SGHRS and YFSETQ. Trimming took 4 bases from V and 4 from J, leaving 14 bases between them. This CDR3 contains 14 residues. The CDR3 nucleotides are TGCGCCAGCAGCCTTAACAGGGAACGCTATGGCTACACCTTC. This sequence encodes CASSLNRERYGYTF. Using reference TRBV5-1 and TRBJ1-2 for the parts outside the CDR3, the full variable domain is KAGVTQTPRYLIKTRGQQVTLSCSPISGHRSVSWYQQTPGQGLQFLFEYFSETQRNKGNFPGRFSGRQFSNSRSEMNVSTLELGDSALYLCASSLNRERYGYTFGSGTRLTVV.

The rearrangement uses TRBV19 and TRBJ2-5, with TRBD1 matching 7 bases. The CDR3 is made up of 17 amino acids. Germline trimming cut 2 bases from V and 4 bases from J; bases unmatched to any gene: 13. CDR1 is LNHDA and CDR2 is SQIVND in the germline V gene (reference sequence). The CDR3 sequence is CASSIRWGQRTAETQYF. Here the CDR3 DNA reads TGTGCCAGTAGTATAAGATGGGGACAGCGAACGGCAGAGACCCAGTACTTC.

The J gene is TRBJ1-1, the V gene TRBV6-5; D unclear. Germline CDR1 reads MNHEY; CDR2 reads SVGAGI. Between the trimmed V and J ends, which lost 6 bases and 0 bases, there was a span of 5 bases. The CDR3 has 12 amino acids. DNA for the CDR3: TGTGCCAGCAGCCCCATGAACACTGAAGCTTTCTTT. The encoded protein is CASSPMNTEAFF.

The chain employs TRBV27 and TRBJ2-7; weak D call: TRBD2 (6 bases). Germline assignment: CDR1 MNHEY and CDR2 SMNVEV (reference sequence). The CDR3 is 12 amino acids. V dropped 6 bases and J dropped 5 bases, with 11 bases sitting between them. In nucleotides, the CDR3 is TGTGCCAGCAGGGGACTTCGCCACGAGCAGTACTTC. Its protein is CASRGLRHEQYF.

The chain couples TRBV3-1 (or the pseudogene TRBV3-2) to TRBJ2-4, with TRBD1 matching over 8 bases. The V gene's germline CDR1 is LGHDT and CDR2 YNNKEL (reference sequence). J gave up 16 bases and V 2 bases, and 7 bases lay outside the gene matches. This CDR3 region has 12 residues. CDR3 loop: CASSQQDREFYF. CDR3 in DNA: TGTGCCAGCAGCCAACAGGACAGGGAGTTTTACTTC.

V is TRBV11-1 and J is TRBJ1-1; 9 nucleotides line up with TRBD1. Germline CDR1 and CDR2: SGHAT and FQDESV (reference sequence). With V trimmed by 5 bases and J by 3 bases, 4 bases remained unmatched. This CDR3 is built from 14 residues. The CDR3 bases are TGTGCCAGCAGCGTATACAGGGGGCACACTGAAGCTTTCTTT. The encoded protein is CASSVYRGHTEAFF.

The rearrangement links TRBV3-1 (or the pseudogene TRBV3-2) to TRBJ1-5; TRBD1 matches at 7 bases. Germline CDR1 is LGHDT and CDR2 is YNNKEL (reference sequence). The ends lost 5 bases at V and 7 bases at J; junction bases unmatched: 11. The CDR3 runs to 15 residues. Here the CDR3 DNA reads TGTGCCAGCAGCTCCAGACAGGGTTCGGGACAGCCCCAGCATTTT. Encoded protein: CASSSRQGSGQPQHF.

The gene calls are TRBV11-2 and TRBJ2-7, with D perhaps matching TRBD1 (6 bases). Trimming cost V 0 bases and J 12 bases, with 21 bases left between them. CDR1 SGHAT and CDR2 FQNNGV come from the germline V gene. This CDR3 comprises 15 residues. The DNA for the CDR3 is TGTGCCAGCAGCTTAGACCGGAGGACGGCCCAAGGGGGGTACTTC. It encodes CASSLDRRTAQGGYF. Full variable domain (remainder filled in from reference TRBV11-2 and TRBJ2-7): EAGVAQSPRYKIIEKRQSVAFWCNPISGHATLYWYQQILGQGPKLLIQFQNNGVVDDSQLPKDRFSAERLKGVDSTLKIQPAKLEDSAVYLCASSLDRRTAQGGYFGPGTRLTVT.

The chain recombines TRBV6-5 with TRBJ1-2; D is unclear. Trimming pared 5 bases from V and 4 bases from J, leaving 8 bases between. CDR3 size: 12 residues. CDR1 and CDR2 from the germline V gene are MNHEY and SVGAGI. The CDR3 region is CASSTESYGYTF. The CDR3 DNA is TGTGCCAGCAGTACAGAGAGCTATGGCTACACCTTC.

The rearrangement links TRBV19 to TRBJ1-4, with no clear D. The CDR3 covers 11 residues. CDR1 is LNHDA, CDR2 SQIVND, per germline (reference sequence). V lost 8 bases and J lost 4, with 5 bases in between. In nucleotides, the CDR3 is TGTGCCAGTTCCGTTAATGAAAAACTGTTTTTT. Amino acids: CASSVNEKLFF.

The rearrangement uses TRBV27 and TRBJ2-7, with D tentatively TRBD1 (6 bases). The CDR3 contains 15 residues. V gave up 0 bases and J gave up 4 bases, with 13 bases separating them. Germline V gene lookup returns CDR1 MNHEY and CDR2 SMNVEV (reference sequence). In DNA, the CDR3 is TGTGCCAGCAGTTTATCCACAGGGTCATTATACGAGCAGTACTTC. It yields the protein CASSLSTGSLYEQYF.

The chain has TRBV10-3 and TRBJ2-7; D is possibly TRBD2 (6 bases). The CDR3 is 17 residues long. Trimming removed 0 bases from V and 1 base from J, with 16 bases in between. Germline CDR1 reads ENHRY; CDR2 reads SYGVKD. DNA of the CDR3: TGTGCCATCAGTGAGTCCCCGACTAGGGGAAGATCCTACGAGCAGTACTTC. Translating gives CAISESPTRGRSYEQYF.

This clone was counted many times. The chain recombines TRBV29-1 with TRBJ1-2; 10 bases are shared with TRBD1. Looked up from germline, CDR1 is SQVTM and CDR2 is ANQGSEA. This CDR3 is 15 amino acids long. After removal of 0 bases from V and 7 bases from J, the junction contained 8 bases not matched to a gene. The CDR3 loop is CSVEDRDRGSRGYTF. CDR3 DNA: TGCAGCGTTGAAGATAGGGACAGGGGATCTCGTGGCTACACCTTC.

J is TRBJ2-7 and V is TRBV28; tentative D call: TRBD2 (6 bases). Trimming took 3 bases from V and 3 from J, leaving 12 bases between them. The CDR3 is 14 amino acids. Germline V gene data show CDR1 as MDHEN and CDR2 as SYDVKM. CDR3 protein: CASSLLGGDYEQYF. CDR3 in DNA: TGTGCCAGCAGTTTGCTCGGAGGGGACTACGAGCAGTACTTC.

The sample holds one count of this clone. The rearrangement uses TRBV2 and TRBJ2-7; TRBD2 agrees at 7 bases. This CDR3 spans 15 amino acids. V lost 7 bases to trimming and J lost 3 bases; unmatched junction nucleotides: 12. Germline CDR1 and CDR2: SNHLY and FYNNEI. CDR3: CASTPAVRGGYEQYF. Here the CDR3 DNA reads TGTGCCAGCACCCCGGCAGTCCGCGGGGGCTACGAGCAGTACTTC.

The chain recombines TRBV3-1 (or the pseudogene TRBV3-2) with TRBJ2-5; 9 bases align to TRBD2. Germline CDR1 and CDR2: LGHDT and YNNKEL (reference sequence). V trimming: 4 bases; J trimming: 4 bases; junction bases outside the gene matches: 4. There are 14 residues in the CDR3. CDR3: CASSPAGGRETQYF. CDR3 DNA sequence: TGTGCCAGCAGCCCGGCGGGAGGGCGAGAGACCCAGTACTTC.

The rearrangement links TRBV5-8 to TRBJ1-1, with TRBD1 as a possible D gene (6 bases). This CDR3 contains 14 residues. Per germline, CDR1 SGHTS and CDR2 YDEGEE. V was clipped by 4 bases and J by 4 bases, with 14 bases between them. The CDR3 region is CASSGRQVGTEAFF. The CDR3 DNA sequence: TGTGCCAGCAGCGGGAGACAGGTGGGCACTGAAGCTTTCTTT.

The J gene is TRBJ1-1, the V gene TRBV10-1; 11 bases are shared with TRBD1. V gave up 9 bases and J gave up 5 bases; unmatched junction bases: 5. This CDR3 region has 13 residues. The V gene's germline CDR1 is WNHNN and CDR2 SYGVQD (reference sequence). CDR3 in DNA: TGCGCCAGTGGACAGGGGGCTGCGACTGAAGCTTTCTTT. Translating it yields CASGQGAATEAFF.

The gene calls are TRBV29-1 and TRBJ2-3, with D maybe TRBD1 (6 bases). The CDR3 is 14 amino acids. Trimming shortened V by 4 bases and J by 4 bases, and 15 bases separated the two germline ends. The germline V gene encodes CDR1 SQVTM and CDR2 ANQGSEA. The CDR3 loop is CSVVRDRMADTQYF. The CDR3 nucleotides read TGCAGCGTTGTTCGCGACAGGATGGCAGATACGCAGTATTTT.

The CDR3 nucleotides are TGCGCCAGCAGCCAAGATCAGGGGAGAGGAGCTTTCTTT. As protein: CASSQDQGRGAFF. The chain links TRBV4-1 to TRBJ1-1; TRBD1 is a possible D gene (6 bases). Germline CDR1 MGHRA, CDR2 YSYEKL. V lost 0 bases, J lost 10 bases, and 12 bases lay in between. CDR3 length equals 13 residues.